A selection of T cell receptor beta chains follows, all from one sample in a study of early T cells in non-severe SARS-CoV-2 infection. MiXCR was run by TCRdb on the 5' RACE reads, yielding one entry per CDR3 protein. This table has over 100,000 distinct CDR3 sequences, 13% appearing once. Sequencing was done on a sample of whole blood. These receptors were collected from an adult who was a healthcare worker with PCR-confirmed SARS-CoV-2 infection or an uninfected control (not recorded which). The CDR3 runs from the conserved cysteine through the conserved F or W. A D gene is named only where the DNA matches it firmly. Rows give clone size only sometimes, using once, few, many, or a class for an expanded clone.

TRBJ2-6 | TRBV12-3/TRBV12-4 | many | TRBD2 | CASSFAGVSSGANVLTF | TGTGCCAGCAGTTTCGCGGGAGTGAGCTCTGGGGCCAACGTCCTGACTTTC
TRBJ1-5 | TRBV11-2 | many | . | CASSPGRGQPQHF | TGTGCCAGCAGCCCTGGACGAGGACAGCCCCAGCATTTT
TRBJ1-1 | TRBV11-2 | many | . | CASSFGENTEAFF | TGTGCCAGCAGCTTTGGAGAGAACACTGAAGCTTTCTTT
TRBJ1-2 | TRBV7-9 | . | . | CASSLVGGNYGYTF | TGTGCCAGCAGCTTAGTTGGGGGTAACTATGGCTACACCTTC
TRBJ2-1 | TRBV6-5 | . | TRBD2 | CAAGGDYRHEQFF | TGTGCCGCTGGAGGGGACTACCGTCATGAGCAGTTCTTC
TRBJ1-6 | TRBV5-1 | many | . | CASSLTSSYNSPLHF | TGCGCCAGCAGTCTGACTAGCTCCTATAATTCACCCCTCCACTTT
TRBJ2-3 | TRBV29-1 | . | TRBD1 | CSVTTGYTDTQYF | TGCAGCGTGACGACAGGGTATACAGATACGCAGTATTTT
TRBJ2-1 | TRBV19 | few | . | CASSIDGVALNEQFF | TGTGCCAGTAGTATAGACGGAGTGGCGCTTAATGAGCAGTTCTTC
TRBJ1-2 | TRBV20-1 | . | . | CSASPGDSSYGYTF | TGCAGTGCTAGCCCCGGCGACAGCTCCTATGGCTACACCTTC
TRBJ1-6 | TRBV2 | . | TRBD1 | CASSETGENSPLHF | TGTGCCAGCAGTGAGACAGGGGAGAATTCACCCCTCCACTTT
TRBJ2-7 | TRBV24-1 | . | TRBD2 | CATSDGLTSGTTYEQYF | TGTGCCACCAGTGATGGCCTAACTAGCGGGACCACCTACGAGCAGTACTTC
TRBJ1-2 | TRBV5-4 | few | . | CASSSSSGTHYGYTF | TGTGCCAGCAGCTCATCCTCCGGGACGCACTATGGCTACACCTTC
TRBJ2-4 | TRBV4-1 | few | TRBD1 | CASSQERTGSDIQYF | TGCGCCAGCAGCCAAGAAAGGACAGGGAGTGACATTCAGTACTTC
TRBJ2-3 | TRBV6-5 | few | . | CASSSGGTLRTDTQYF | TGTGCCAGCAGTTCCGGAGGGACATTGCGCACAGATACGCAGTATTTT
TRBJ1-1 | TRBV24-1 | few | . | CATSDFGRGTSRAFF | TGTGCCACCAGTGATTTCGGAAGGGGGACGTCGCGGGCTTTCTTT
TRBJ2-3 | TRBV14 | . | TRBD1 | CASSTRGTTDTQYF | TGTGCCAGCAGCACCAGGGGGACCACAGATACGCAGTATTTT
TRBJ2-2 | TRBV24-1 | few | . | CATSDPLRELFF | TGTGCCACCAGTGACCCCTTACGGGAGCTGTTTTTT
TRBJ2-1 | TRBV29-1 | few | . | CSVGVAGEQFF | TGCAGCGTTGGGGTGGCGGGTGAGCAGTTCTTC
TRBJ2-7 | TRBV6-2/TRBV6-3 | many | . | CASSPKTPYEQYF | TGTGCCAGCAGCCCTAAAACCCCCTACGAGCAGTACTTC
TRBJ2-3 | TRBV20-1 | few | . | CSARKAGGTDTQYF | TGCAGTGCTAGAAAGGCAGGTGGGACAGATACGCAGTATTTT
TRBJ1-1 | TRBV5-1 | few | . | CASSLTGEAFF | TGCGCCAGCAGCTTGACAGGAGAAGCTTTCTTT
TRBJ2-1 | TRBV18 | . | TRBD2 | CASSPLAGSQTGHQFF | TGTGCCAGCTCACCACTAGCGGGATCCCAAACGGGGCATCAGTTCTTC
TRBJ2-3 | TRBV12-3/TRBV12-4 | few | . | CASSLDLFGMGTDTQYF | TGTGCCAGCAGTTTGGACCTCTTCGGCATGGGCACAGATACGCAGTATTTT
TRBJ1-1 | TRBV28 | few | . | CASSLLTEAFF | TGTGCCAGCAGTTTATTGACTGAAGCTTTCTTT
TRBJ2-7 | TRBV20-1 | . | . | CSARVGSGHQSYEQYF | TGCAGTGCTAGAGTTGGTAGCGGACACCAATCCTACGAGCAGTACTTC
TRBJ2-7 | TRBV7-6 | many | . | CASSSAGTYEQYF | TGTGCCAGCAGCTCTGCGGGGACCTACGAGCAGTACTTC
TRBJ2-5 | TRBV7-2 | many | TRBD1 | CASSSNPGQGGETQYF | TGTGCCAGCAGCTCTAACCCGGGACAGGGCGGAGAGACCCAGTACTTC
TRBJ2-1 | TRBV7-2 | . | . | CASSPSVGGQYNEQFF | TGTGCCAGCAGCCCTAGCGTTGGGGGGCAATACAATGAGCAGTTCTTC